This note documents a single T cell receptor (beta chain) sequence. The CDR3 contains 13 residues. V was pared by 0 bases and J by 6 bases, with 7 bases between. Germline V gene lookup returns CDR1 SGHRS and CDR2 YFSETQ. Assay used: immunoSEQ multiplex PCR; TCRdb lists only in-frame clones, some missing. The sample lists over 200,000 clones; around 80% were seen once. The data were obtained in a study of blood T cell repertoires in COVID-19. Looking at the study overall: The cDNA or gDNA used as material had been derived from T cells, B-cell-depleted T cells, or PBMCs.

This sequence originates from a woman aged 80 or older with COVID-19, enrolled during active disease. Sequenced material: peripheral blood. The chain employs TRBV5-1 and TRBJ2-1, with D possibly TRBD2 on 5 matching bases. The CDR3 reads CASSLGGSNEQFF. For the CDR3, the DNA is TGCGCCAGCAGCTTGGGTGGGAGCAATGAGCAGTTCTTC.